These 5 T cell receptor beta chains originate from one sample sequenced in a study of blood T cell repertoires in COVID-19. Data came from immunoSEQ multiplex PCR; TCRdb stores just in-frame clones and leaves some out. The repertoire includes about 69,000 clones, 60% to 85% of them detected once, and about 15% sits in the top ten. The sequenced sample consisted of peripheral blood. The receptor source for this set is a man in his fifties or sixties with acute or convalescent COVID-19.

V gene TRBV29-1 combines with J gene TRBJ1-2, with a weak D call TRBD1 (6 bases). V was pared by 4 bases and J by 4 bases, with 19 bases between. The CDR3 has 15 amino acids. Germline lookup yields CDR1 SQVTM and CDR2 ANQGSEA. Here the CDR3 DNA reads TGCAGCGTTGGGGTGGTGGACAGAGGGATCTATGGCTACACCTTC. This gives the protein CSVGVVDRGIYGYTF.

Relative to its sample, this clone is medium-sized. The chain couples TRBV5-8 to TRBJ2-1, with 8 bases fitting TRBD1. CDR3 length: 12 amino acids. Germline V gene lookup returns CDR1 SGHTS and CDR2 YDEGEE. The ends lost 4 bases at V and 14 bases at J; junction bases unmatched: 8. CDR3 in amino acids: CASSGQGPLKFF. CDR3 nucleotide sequence: TGTGCCAGCAGCGGACAGGGTCCGCTGAAGTTCTTC. The variable domain in full, completed from reference TRBV5-8 and TRBJ2-1, reads EAGVTQSPTHLIKTRGQQATLRCSPISGHTSVYWYQQALGLGLQFLLWYDEGEERNRGNFPPRFSGRQFPNYSSELNVNALELEDSALYLCASSGQGPLKFFGPGTRLTVL.

The chain has TRBV11-3 and TRBJ2-5; tentatively, D is TRBD2 (6 bases). CDR1 is SGHNT and CDR2 is YENEEA in the germline V gene. Trimming took off 4 bases at V and 2 bases at J, with 8 bases between the two ends. The length of the CDR3 is 13 residues. The CDR3, as DNA: TGTGCCAGCAGCTGGGGGGAACAAGAGACCCAGTACTTC. This translates into CASSWGEQETQYF.

Comment on this clone: This sample includes further DNA sequences coding for the same CDR3. The chain links TRBV7-2 to TRBJ2-1; 9 bases align to TRBD1. With 1 base clipped from V and 4 bases from J, the junction kept 2 bases outside the gene matches. CDR1 is SGHTA and CDR2 is FQGNSA in the germline V gene. This CDR3 region has 15 residues. The DNA of the CDR3 is TGTGCCAGCAGCTTAGGACAGGGGGAGTACAATGAGCAGTTCTTC. Translating it yields CASSLGQGEYNEQFF.

The CDR3 protein is CASSLWGQGGALAGELFF. Here the CDR3 DNA reads TGTGCCAGCAGTTTATGGGGACAGGGAGGAGCCCTGGCCGGGGAGCTGTTTTTT. The chain joins TRBV27 to TRBJ2-2; the match to TRBD1 covers 9 bases. The CDR3 contains 18 residues. V was pared by 1 base and J by 6 bases, with 12 bases of the junction left unmatched. The germline V gene has CDR1 MNHEY and CDR2 SMNVEV (reference sequence).